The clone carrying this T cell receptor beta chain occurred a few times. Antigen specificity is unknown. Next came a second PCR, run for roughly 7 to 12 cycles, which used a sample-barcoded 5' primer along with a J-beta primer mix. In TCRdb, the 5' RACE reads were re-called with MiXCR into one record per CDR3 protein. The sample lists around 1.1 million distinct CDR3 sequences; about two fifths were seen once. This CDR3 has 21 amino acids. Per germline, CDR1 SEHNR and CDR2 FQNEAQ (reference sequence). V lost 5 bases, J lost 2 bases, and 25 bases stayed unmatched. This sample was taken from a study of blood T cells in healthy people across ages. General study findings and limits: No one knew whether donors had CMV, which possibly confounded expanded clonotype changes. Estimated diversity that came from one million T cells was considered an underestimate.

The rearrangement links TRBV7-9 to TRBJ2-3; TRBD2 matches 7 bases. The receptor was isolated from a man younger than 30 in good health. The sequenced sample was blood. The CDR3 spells CASSLISGTDFAGEFTDTQYF. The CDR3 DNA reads TGTGCCAGCAGCCTGATTTCGGGCACCGATTTCGCGGGGGAGTTCACAGATACGCAGTATTTT. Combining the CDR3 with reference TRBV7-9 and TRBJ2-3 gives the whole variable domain DTGVSQNPRHKITKRGQNVTFRCDPISEHNRLYWYRQTLGQGPEFLTYFQNEAQLEKSRLLSDRFSAERPKGSFSTLEIQRTEQGDSAMYLCASSLISGTDFAGEFTDTQYFGPGTRLTVL.